The 2 T cell receptor beta chains given below trace back to one sample, sequenced in a study of T-cell memory formation after mild COVID-19. MiXCR, applied by TCRdb to the 5' RACE reads, yields one record per CDR3 protein. The data hold some 210,000 distinct CDR3 sequences, with around 30% observed a single time. The sequenced sample consisted of PBMCs or a T cell subset sorted from them (not recorded which). The receptors were sampled from an adult woman who had mild COVID-19 (a few samples of this study predate the infection). Cell type and time point are not known.

The chain recombines TRBV4-2 with TRBJ2-1; 8 bases fit TRBD2. Trimming cost V 8 bases and J 8 bases; bases outside gene matches: 14. CDR1 is LGHNA, CDR2 YNFKEQ, per germline. The CDR3 has 15 amino acids. This CDR3 is CASATPSGSPHEQFF. The CDR3 DNA is TGTGCCAGCGCCACCCCCAGCGGGAGCCCACATGAGCAGTTCTTC.

V and J are TRBV19 and TRBJ1-1; D possibly corresponds to TRBD1 (5 bases). The V and J ends lost 10 bases and 4 bases respectively, with 13 bases between them. CDR3 length: 12 amino acids. The germline V gene encodes CDR1 LNHDA and CDR2 SQIVND (reference sequence). The chain's CDR3 is CAIGTASTEAFF. CDR3 DNA: TGTGCCATTGGGACGGCAAGCACTGAAGCTTTCTTT. Using reference TRBV19 and TRBJ1-1 for the parts outside the CDR3, the full variable domain is DGGITQSPKYLFRKEGQNVTLSCEQNLNHDAMYWYRQDPGQGLRLIYYSQIVNDFQKGDIAEGYSVSREKKESFPLTVTSAQKNPTAFYLCAIGTASTEAFFGQGTRLTVV.